This is a list of T cell receptor beta chains from one sample in a study of blood T cell repertoires in COVID-19. Sequenced by immunoSEQ multiplex PCR; TCRdb stores in-frame clones only, minus some. Among a few hundred thousand clones, over 80% were seen once, and the ten largest hold approximately 9%. Sample: PBMCs or T cells enriched from blood (not recorded which). These receptors originate from a woman under 30 who had recovered from COVID-19. The CDR3 runs from the conserved cysteine through the conserved F or W. Each record gives: V gene, clone size, J gene, D gene, CDR3 protein, CDR3 DNA. D genes are given only for firm matches. Rows give clone size only sometimes, using once, few, many, or a class for an expanded clone.

TRBV4-3,NA,TRBJ2-1,TRBD1,CASSQEGTGGYNEQFF,TGCGCCAGCAGCCAAGAAGGGACAGGGGGCTACAATGAGCAGTTCTTC
TRBV27,NA,TRBJ1-1,NA,CASRILRGSGNTEAFF,TGTGCCAGCAGAATCCTTAGGGGGTCTGGGAACACTGAAGCTTTCTTT
TRBV10-3,NA,TRBJ2-3,TRBD1,CAISGRDRSSTDTQYF,TGTGCCATCAGTGGCCGGGACAGGAGTAGCACAGATACGCAGTATTTT
TRBV5-8,NA,TRBJ2-3,NA,CASSSIATDTQYF,TGTGCCAGCAGCTCGATAGCGACAGATACGCAGTATTTT
TRBV2,NA,TRBJ1-5,NA,CASRRDIKRTEPQHF,TGTGCCAGCCGCCGGGACATCAAAAGGACGGAGCCCCAGCATTTT
TRBV5-6,NA,TRBJ1-2,TRBD1,CASSPLVGTGYGYTF,TGTGCCAGCAGCCCTCTGGTTGGGACAGGCTATGGCTACACCTTC
TRBV18,NA,TRBJ1-6,NA,CASSPNRSYNSPLHF,TGTGCCAGCTCACCAAATCGCTCCTATAATTCACCCCTCCACTTT
TRBV30,NA,TRBJ1-2,TRBD1,CAWTPGGGYTF,TGTGCCTGGACCCCAGGGGGCGGCTACACCTTC
TRBV19,NA,TRBJ2-5,TRBD2,CASSGSGRAAETQYF,TGTGCCAGTAGTGGGAGCGGGAGGGCCGCAGAGACCCAGTACTTC
TRBV10-3,NA,TRBJ1-1,NA,CAINLDSNTEAFF,TGTGCCATCAATCTGGACAGTAACACTGAAGCTTTCTTT
TRBV29-1,NA,TRBJ2-7,TRBD1,CSVGWDRGRGEQYF,TGCAGCGTTGGTTGGGACAGGGGAAGGGGCGAGCAGTACTTC
TRBV21-1,few,TRBJ2-7,NA,CASSKGQGAYEQYF,TGTGCCAGCAGCAAAGGACAGGGGGCCTACGAGCAGTACTTC
TRBV7-3,NA,TRBJ2-3,TRBD1,CASSFSWDSSTDTQYF,TGTGCCAGCAGCTTCTCCTGGGACAGCAGCACAGATACGCAGTATTTT
TRBV11-2,NA,TRBJ1-1,NA,CASSLAGQLNTEAFF,TGTGCCAGCAGCTTAGCCGGACAGTTGAACACTGAAGCTTTCTTT
TRBV7-9,NA,TRBJ1-1,TRBD1,CASSRQGGTEAFF,TGTGCCAGCAGCCGACAGGGCGGCACTGAAGCTTTCTTT
TRBV28,once,TRBJ1-4,TRBD1,CASSSPDRVHGYEKLFF,TGTGCCAGCAGTTCCCCGGACAGGGTACATGGGTATGAAAAACTGTTTTTT
TRBV27,few,TRBJ1-5,NA,CASSPQRQYNDQPQHF,TGTGCCAGCAGTCCGCAGAGGCAGTATAATGATCAGCCCCAGCATTTT
TRBV2,NA,TRBJ2-7,TRBD2,CASSGWDRGLAGPHEQYF,TGTGCCAGCAGTGGATGGGACAGAGGACTAGCGGGACCCCACGAGCAGTACTTC
TRBV11-2,NA,TRBJ1-1,NA,CASSLAGQGMNTEAFF,TGTGCCAGCAGCTTAGCGGGACAAGGAATGAACACTGAAGCTTTCTTT
TRBV11-2,NA,TRBJ1-3,NA,CASSFSTSSGNTIYF,TGTGCCAGCAGCTTCTCTACGAGCTCTGGAAACACCATATATTTT
TRBV6-2/TRBV6-3,NA,TRBJ1-6,NA,CASSYVDRSNSPLHF,TGTGCCAGCAGTTACGTGGACAGATCAAATTCACCCCTCCACTTT
TRBV5-1,once,TRBJ2-1,TRBD2,CASSLGLAGVYNEQFF,TGCGCCAGCAGCTTGGGACTAGCGGGAGTATACAATGAGCAGTTCTTC
TRBV6-1,NA,TRBJ2-7,TRBD2,CASSDGLAGAYEQYF,TGTGCCAGCAGTGATGGACTAGCGGGAGCCTACGAGCAGTACTTC
TRBV20-1,NA,TRBJ1-4,NA,CSASDSQGGFLNEKLFF,TGCAGTGCTAGTGACTCCCAAGGGGGTTTCCTGAATGAAAAACTGTTTTTT
TRBV7-9,NA,TRBJ1-1,TRBD1,CAGFRDRFMNTEAFF,TGTGCCGGGTTCCGGGACAGGTTCATGAACACTGAAGCTTTCTTT
TRBV9,NA,TRBJ1-2,TRBD1,CASSVELGGNYGYTF,TGTGCCAGCAGCGTAGAACTAGGGGGCAACTATGGCTACACCTTC
TRBV9,NA,TRBJ2-1,NA,CASSVGAGSANEQFF,TGTGCCAGCAGCGTAGGGGCAGGGTCGGCCAATGAGCAGTTCTTC
TRBV7-2,NA,TRBJ1-3,NA,CASSFGGATGNTIYF,TGTGCCAGCAGCTTTGGGGGCGCGACTGGAAACACCATATATTTT
TRBV5-5,NA,TRBJ2-7,TRBD2,CASSPLAGVFYEQYF,TGTGCCAGCAGCCCACTAGCGGGAGTTTTCTACGAGCAGTACTTC
TRBV24-1,few,TRBJ2-1,NA,CATSDPPDNEQFF,TGTGCCACCAGTGATCCGCCGGACAATGAGCAGTTCTTC
TRBV19,NA,TRBJ1-1,NA,CASSVGPAFVFVKNTEAFF,TGTGCCAGTAGTGTGGGGCCCGCCTTCGTTTTTGTGAAGAACACTGAAGCTTTCTTT
TRBV6-5,NA,TRBJ1-3,NA,CASIGASGNTIYF,TGTGCCAGCATTGGGGCCTCTGGAAACACCATATATTTT
TRBV30,NA,TRBJ2-2,TRBD2,CAWGRGDTGELFF,TGTGCCTGGGGGCGGGGGGACACCGGGGAGCTGTTTTTT
TRBV6-1,NA,TRBJ2-3,TRBD2,CASSVVLAGGLTTDTQYF,TGTGCCAGCAGTGTTGTTTTAGCGGGGGGGTTAACCACAGATACGCAGTATTTT
TRBV4-3,NA,TRBJ2-5,TRBD1,CASSPNPGGFGGETQYF,TGCGCCAGCAGCCCGAATCCAGGGGGATTTGGAGGAGAGACCCAGTACTTC
TRBV24-1,NA,TRBJ1-5,NA,CATSDLGQDQPQHF,TGTGCCACCAGTGATTTGGGACAAGATCAGCCCCAGCATTTT
TRBV28,NA,TRBJ1-6,NA,CASTQSGDSPLHF,TGTGCCAGCACCCAGTCAGGGGATTCACCCCTCCACTTT
TRBV30,once,TRBJ1-1,NA,CAWSVWGGDRRTSNTEAFF,TGTGCCTGGAGTGTGTGGGGGGGGGACCGACGAACCTCGAACACTGAAGCTTTCTTT
TRBV2,NA,TRBJ1-4,TRBD1,CASSDRGQGYEKLFF,TGTGCCAGCAGTGATAGGGGACAGGGCTATGAAAAACTGTTTTTT
TRBV27,NA,TRBJ1-1,NA,CASSFGLPANTEAFF,TGTGCCAGCAGTTTTGGGCTACCGGCGAACACTGAAGCTTTCTTT
TRBV28,NA,TRBJ2-5,NA,CASSLNWGGRVAQETQYF,TGTGCCAGCAGTTTGAACTGGGGGGGGCGGGTCGCCCAAGAGACCCAGTACTTC
TRBV4-3,NA,TRBJ2-7,NA,CASSQDLVGPEQYF,TGCGCCAGCAGCCAAGATCTGGTGGGCCCCGAGCAGTACTTC
TRBV20-1,NA,TRBJ2-5,NA,CSASRRGQETQYF,TGCAGTGCTAGTAGGAGGGGCCAAGAGACCCAGTACTTC
TRBV5-8,NA,TRBJ1-5,NA,CASSLDIAGNQPQHF,TGTGCCAGCAGCTTGGACATAGCGGGCAATCAGCCCCAGCATTTT
TRBV15,once,TRBJ2-3,TRBD1,CATSRDGQGIADTQYF,TGTGCCACCAGCAGAGATGGACAGGGGATTGCAGATACGCAGTATTTT
TRBV27,NA,TRBJ1-1,NA,CASSLSLNTEAFF,TGTGCCAGCAGTTTATCCCTCAACACTGAAGCTTTCTTT
TRBV4-3,once,TRBJ2-5,TRBD2,CASSQVLAGDQETQYF,TGCGCCAGCAGCCAAGTTTTAGCGGGGGACCAAGAGACCCAGTACTTC
TRBV28,NA,TRBJ2-7,NA,CASSRRQAYSYEQYF,TGTGCCAGCAGTCGAAGACAGGCCTACTCCTACGAGCAGTACTTC
TRBV2,NA,TRBJ1-1,NA,CASNQGRTEAFF,TGTGCCAGCAATCAGGGGCGGACTGAAGCTTTCTTT
TRBV3-1/TRBV3-2,NA,TRBJ2-5,NA,CASSQALKETQYF,TGTGCCAGCAGCCAAGCCCTAAAAGAGACCCAGTACTTC
TRBV4-1,NA,TRBJ1-4,TRBD1,CASSRDRGRKVRMEKLFF,TGCGCCAGCAGCCGAGACAGGGGGCGGAAAGTTCGCATGGAAAAACTGTTTTTT
TRBV5-6,NA,TRBJ1-2,NA,CASSLIDNLYGYTF,TGTGCCAGCAGCTTGATAGATAACCTCTATGGCTACACCTTC
TRBV12-5,NA,TRBJ1-1,TRBD1,CASGLTPRDRDEAFF,TGTGCTAGTGGTTTGACCCCCCGGGACAGGGATGAAGCTTTCTTT